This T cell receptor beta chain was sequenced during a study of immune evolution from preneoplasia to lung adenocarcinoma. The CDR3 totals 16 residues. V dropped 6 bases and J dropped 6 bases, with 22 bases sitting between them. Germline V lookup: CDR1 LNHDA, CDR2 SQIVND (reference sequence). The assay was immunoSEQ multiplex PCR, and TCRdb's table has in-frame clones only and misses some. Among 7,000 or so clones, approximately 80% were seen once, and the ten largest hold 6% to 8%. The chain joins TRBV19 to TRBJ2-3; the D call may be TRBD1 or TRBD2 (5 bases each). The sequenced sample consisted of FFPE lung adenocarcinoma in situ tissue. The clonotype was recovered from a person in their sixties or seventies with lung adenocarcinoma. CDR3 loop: CASSHRDGVNVDTQYF. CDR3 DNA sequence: TGTGCCAGTAGCCATAGGGACGGAGTAAATGTGGATACGCAGTATTTT.